These 23 T cell receptor beta chains share one sample of origin, sequenced in a study of spatial heterogeneity in lung cancer. Via MiXCR, TCRdb re-called the 5' RACE reads, giving one row per CDR3 protein. The table lists around 40,000 distinct CDR3 sequences, around 5.5% of them singletons. The time point here: sample taken at primary tumor resection. Unsorted whole RNA of tumor, nontumor lung or frozen PBMC was sequenced. The sample in question was PBMCs, obtained at surgery. Every receptor here comes from a female donor with early-stage non-small cell lung cancer.

Ten or more counts support this clonotype. A read error may be the cause here, since a much bigger clone is one base away. V and J are TRBV9 and TRBJ2-3; a weak D match, TRBD2 (5 bases). This CDR3 contains 15 residues. Germline CDR1 SGDLS, CDR2 YYNGEE. Trimming removed 0 bases from V and 0 bases from J, with 8 bases in between. The CDR3 here is CASSVVGGSTDTQYF. The CDR3 DNA is TGTGCCAGCAGCGTAGTGGGCGGGAGCACAGATACGCAGTATTTT.

This clonotype is categorized as medium-sized. The chain links TRBV7-6 to TRBJ2-5; no definite D call. The CDR3 is 14 amino acids. Trimming took 5 bases from V and 1 from J, leaving 11 bases between them. CDR1 and CDR2 (germline): SGHVS, FNYEAQ. The DNA of the CDR3 is TGTGCCAGCAGCCAGACCACTACCCAAGAGACCCAGTACTTC. Translated: CASSQTTTQETQYF.

This clonotype was counted at least ten times. V usage is TRBV5-4 and J usage is TRBJ2-7, with D perhaps TRBD1 (5 bases). V lost 7 bases to trimming and J lost 0 bases, with 11 bases between them. This CDR3 has 13 amino acids. Germline CDR1 is SGHNT and CDR2 is YYREEE (reference sequence). The CDR3 DNA reads TGTGCCAGCGGCGAACAGGCCTCCTACGAGCAGTACTTC. Translating gives CASGEQASYEQYF.

This clonotype was counted many times. This chain uses TRBV4-1 with TRBJ1-5; 7 bases are shared with TRBD1. Trimming at V came to 4 bases and at J to 5 bases, leaving 8 bases not matched to a gene. There are 15 residues in the CDR3. CDR1 is MGHRA and CDR2 is YSYEKL in the germline V gene. The CDR3 DNA reads as TGCGCCAGCAGCCCCCGAACAGGGGAGGATCAGCCCCAGCATTTT. Translation: CASSPRTGEDQPQHF.

This clonotype was detected a few times. DNA of the CDR3: TGTGCCAGCAGTTACAGACAGGGGGGATACGAGCAGTACTTC. Residues: CASSYRQGGYEQYF. This chain joins TRBV6-6 and TRBJ2-7; 9 bases are shared with TRBD1. This CDR3 has 14 residues. The J segment lost 4 bases and the V segment lost 2 bases, leaving 3 bases of the junction unmatched. Germline V gene data show CDR1 as MNHNY and CDR2 as SVGAGI (reference sequence).

This clonotype was counted at least ten times. The gene calls are TRBV7-2 and TRBJ2-7, with D possibly being TRBD1 or TRBD2 (6 bases each). Germline loops: CDR1 SGHTA, CDR2 FQGNSA. Deletions cut 6 bases from V and 5 bases from J, with 14 bases between. The CDR3 is made up of 13 amino acids. The CDR3 sequence: CASSRGLNDEQYF. The CDR3 bases are TGTGCCAGCAGTCGGGGGCTGAATGACGAGCAGTACTTC.

The chain uses TRBV19 and TRBJ1-5; 11 nucleotides line up with TRBD1. The V and J ends lost 2 bases and 2 bases, in that order; junction bases with no gene match: 2. The length of the CDR3 is 16 residues. The germline gives CDR1 LNHDA, CDR2 SQIVND (reference sequence). CDR3 nucleotides: TGTGCCAGTAGTATATGGACAGGGGGCGGCAATCAGCCCCAGCATTTT. It is translated as CASSIWTGGGNQPQHF.

The sample holds many counts of this clonotype. The CDR3 protein is CASRGSGLAGRFSYNEQFF. CDR3 in DNA: TGTGCCAGCAGAGGCTCGGGACTAGCGGGGCGGTTCTCCTACAATGAGCAGTTCTTC. The chain is built from TRBV7-9 and TRBJ2-1; 13 bases are shared with TRBD2. The length of the CDR3 is 19 residues. Looked up from germline, CDR1 is SEHNR and CDR2 is FQNEAQ (reference sequence). The trim removed 6 bases at V and 0 bases at J, leaving 11 bases unmatched.

This clonotype has a count of ten or more. The chain joins TRBV27 to TRBJ1-5, with TRBD1 identical over 9 bases. CDR1 and CDR2 from the germline V gene are MNHEY and SMNVEV (reference sequence). This CDR3 has 15 residues. The J segment lost 5 bases and the V segment lost 8 bases, leaving 10 bases of the junction unmatched. CDR3 coding DNA: TGTGCCAGCGGGTGGAACAGGGGGCGGGATCAGCCCCAGCATTTT. It yields the protein CASGWNRGRDQPQHF.

The V and J genes are TRBV5-1 and TRBJ1-2; 7 nucleotides align to TRBD1. The CDR3 has 15 residues. Trimming cost V 4 bases and J 4 bases; bases outside gene matches: 10. The germline gives CDR1 SGHRS, CDR2 YFSETQ. In DNA form, the CDR3 reads TGCGCCAGCAGCCCAGGGGACAGATTAAGCTATGGCTACACCTTC. Its protein is CASSPGDRLSYGYTF. The full variable domain, completed using reference TRBV5-1 and TRBJ1-2, is KAGVTQTPRYLIKTRGQQVTLSCSPISGHRSVSWYQQTPGQGLQFLFEYFSETQRNKGNFPGRFSGRQFSNSRSEMNVSTLELGDSALYLCASSPGDRLSYGYTFGSGTRLTVV.

This clonotype was seen ten or more times. The V call is TRBV2, the J call TRBJ2-5; D is ambiguous. CDR3 length: 14 residues. CDR1 SNHLY and CDR2 FYNNEI come from the germline V gene. V was cut by 2 bases and J by 5 bases, with 12 bases left in between. The CDR3: CASSENGMGETQYF. In nucleotides, the CDR3 is TGTGCCAGCAGTGAAAATGGAATGGGGGAGACCCAGTACTTC.

In its sample, this clonotype was seen many times. The J gene is TRBJ2-1, the V gene TRBV4-2, with TRBD2 matching over 12 bases. V was pared by 4 bases and J by 8 bases, with 12 bases of the junction left unmatched. The CDR3 sequence is 17 residues long. Germline V gene data show CDR1 as LGHNA and CDR2 as YNFKEQ. As DNA, the CDR3 is TGTGCCAGCAGCCTGCACCTTTCTAGCGGGGGGGCGGATGAGCAGTTCTTC. It encodes CASSLHLSSGGADEQFF.

The rearrangement links TRBV28 to TRBJ2-3, with TRBD1 matching 9 bases. The trim removed 5 bases at V and 2 bases at J, leaving 8 bases unmatched. Germline lookup yields CDR1 MDHEN and CDR2 SYDVKM. The CDR3 runs to 16 residues. The CDR3 nucleotides are TGTGCCAGCAGTCTCGGGACAGGGAGGCACACAGATACGCAGTATTTT. Protein sequence: CASSLGTGRHTDTQYF.

This clonotype was found many times. The genes are TRBV5-1 and TRBJ1-2; 7 positions match TRBD1. Unmatched junction bases numbered 5, after V lost 1 base and J lost 8 bases. The germline gives CDR1 SGHRS, CDR2 YFSETQ. CDR3 length: 13 residues. The CDR3 region has the DNA TGCGCCAGCAGCTTGCGGGGACAGCGGGGCTACACCTTC. It translates to CASSLRGQRGYTF.

The CDR3: CASSVASSSNEQFF. The CDR3 DNA sequence: TGTGCCAGCAGCGTAGCCTCGAGCTCCAATGAGCAGTTCTTC. The rearrangement joins TRBV9 to TRBJ2-1, with D unclear. Germline loops: CDR1 SGDLS, CDR2 YYNGEE. V gave up 0 bases and J gave up 6 bases, with 10 bases separating them. The CDR3 is 14 residues long.

This clonotype occurred many times. The rearrangement links TRBV29-1 to TRBJ1-5; D uncertain. CDR1 and CDR2 (germline): SQVTM, ANQGSEA. V was shortened by 4 bases and J by 3 bases, with 10 bases between the two germline ends. This CDR3 spans 13 amino acids. CDR3 in DNA: TGCAGCGTTGCCCGGGCCTACAATCAGCCCCAGCATTTT. It specifies CSVARAYNQPQHF.

Many counts were recorded for this clonotype. This sequence joins TRBV2 and TRBJ2-5; no definite D call. Germline V lookup: CDR1 SNHLY, CDR2 FYNNEI. This CDR3 comprises 17 residues. The V end was cut by 2 bases, the J end by 5 bases, with 21 bases between. The CDR3 DNA follows: TGTGCCAGCAGTGAAAAGCCCTACTTCCGACCACGGGAGACCCAGTACTTC. It translates to CASSEKPYFRPRETQYF.

This clonotype was detected many times. This chain connects TRBV2 to TRBJ1-2; D is unresolved. Trimming left V 3 bases short and J 7 bases short, with 15 bases between. The germline V gene encodes CDR1 SNHLY and CDR2 FYNNEI. The CDR3 runs to 14 residues. CDR3 coding DNA: TGTGCCAGCAGTGAGGGCAGACTTATGCGTGGCTACACCTTC. It encodes CASSEGRLMRGYTF.

This clonotype has a handful of counts. The chain employs TRBV7-2 and TRBJ1-5; 7 nucleotides agree with TRBD1. V shed 11 bases and J 5 bases; nucleotides not matched to a gene: 9. The CDR3 runs 13 residues. Looked up from germline, CDR1 is SGHTA and CDR2 is FQGNSA. The CDR3 DNA follows: TGTGCCTGCTCGACAGGGTTAGATCAGCCCCAGCATTTT. This encodes CACSTGLDQPQHF. The full variable domain, completed using reference TRBV7-2 and TRBJ1-5, is GAGVSQSPSNKVTEKGKDVELRCDPISGHTALYWYRQSLGQGLEFLIYFQGNSAPDKSGLPSDRFSAERTGGSVSTLTIQRTQQEDSAVYLCACSTGLDQPQHFGDGTRLSIL.

The chain joins TRBV5-6 to TRBJ1-2; 7 bases align to TRBD1. The V and J ends lost 5 bases and 8 bases, in that order; junction bases with no gene match: 12. Germline-derived CDR1 and CDR2 are SGHDT and YYEEEE. CDR3 length: 14 residues. The CDR3 DNA sequence: TGTGCCAGCAGTGGGCGTGACAGGGCGGGAGGCTACACCTTC. This sequence encodes CASSGRDRAGGYTF. The complete variable domain, with remaining parts taken from reference TRBV5-6 and TRBJ1-2, reads DAGVTQSPTHLIKTRGQQVTLRCSPKSGHDTVSWYQQALGQGPQFIFQYYEEEERQRGNFPDRFSGHQFPNYSSELNVNALLLGDSALYLCASSGRDRAGGYTFGSGTRLTVV.

This clonotype was recorded at least ten times. J is TRBJ1-1 and V is TRBV7-9; the D gene is possibly TRBD1 (6 bases). V gave up 5 bases and J gave up 0 bases, with 13 bases separating them. The CDR3 has 15 residues. Germline V gives CDR1 SEHNR, CDR2 FQNEAQ (reference sequence). CDR3 in DNA: TGTGCCAGCAGCCAAAACGGGGGCATGAACACTGAAGCTTTCTTT. It yields the protein CASSQNGGMNTEAFF.

The chain uses TRBV20-1 and TRBJ1-4; TRBD1 might be the D (5 bases). Germline CDR1 is DFQATT and CDR2 is SNEGSKA (reference sequence). Trimming removed 6 bases from V and 7 bases from J, with 15 bases in between. CDR3 length equals 13 residues. CDR3 DNA: TGCAGTGCCAGCCACATGGGGGGTGAAAAACTGTTTTTT. Encoded protein: CSASHMGGEKLFF.

This clonotype was seen at least ten times. The chain has TRBV19 and TRBJ2-5; TRBD1 aligns across 9 bases. The CDR3 consists of 16 residues. Germline values: CDR1 LNHDA, CDR2 SQIVND (reference sequence). Trimming took 5 bases from V and 5 from J; bases not matched to a gene: 12. CDR3 bases: TGTGCCAGTAGTCCTCATGGACAGGGGAGTTGGGAGACCCAGTACTTC. Its translation: CASSPHGQGSWETQYF.